This paragraph reports one TCR beta chain. The data were taken from a study of blood T cell repertoires in COVID-19. Study details: T cells, B-cell-depleted T cells, or PBMCs supplied cDNA or gDNA.

Authors' methods: Estimates of nucleated cell counts were drawn from the amplification of reference gene primers. TCRdb's table, derived via immunoSEQ multiplex PCR, lists solely in-frame clones and lacks some. That table furnishes V, J and clone size, whereas the DNA furnished D and trimming. Among around 450,000 clones listed, about nine tenths were seen once. The V gene end was trimmed by 6 bases and the J gene end by 2 bases; junction bases not matched to a gene: 5. There are 14 residues in the CDR3. Germline CDR1 reads WNHNN; CDR2 reads SYGVQD (reference sequence). The receptor comes from a woman between 18 and 30 years old who had recovered from COVID-19. J is TRBJ2-3 and V is TRBV10-1, with TRBD2 identical over 7 bases. Sequencing was performed on PBMCs or T cells enriched from blood (not recorded which). DNA for the CDR3: TGCGCCAGCAGCCCTAGCGGCGTCACAGATACGCAGTATTTT. It specifies CASSPSGVTDTQYF.